This paragraph covers one T cell receptor (beta chain) sequence. Antigen unknown. This entry belongs to a study of cytomegalovirus exposure and HLA in healthy donors. 13 Jbeta primers and 60 Vbeta primers were used for the PCR. Measured with immunoSEQ multiplex PCR; TCRdb has only the in-frame clones, and not every one. The repertoire consists of 70,000 to 95,000 clones, with around 77% occurring once and the leading ten covering 2.5% to 4%. Findings and caveats of the study: In a later analysis, a missense DCLRE1C variant was linked to TCR beta V- and J-gene trimming. In vitro assays verified that a few CMV-associated chains recognized CMV antigens specifically. In an earlier analysis, about 87% or about 30%: the productive usage of most TCR beta V segments.

Trimming pared 3 bases from V and 4 bases from J, leaving 9 bases between. The V gene's germline CDR1 is KGHSH and CDR2 LQKENI. The CDR3 loop spans 13 amino acids. Source material: PBMCs. This rearrangement joins TRBV18 to TRBJ1-2; tentatively, D is TRBD1 (5 bases). The sequence derives from a man aged 50 or older in good health and CMV-seronegative. DNA for the CDR3: TGTGCCAGCTCACCGTCGGGGGGCTATGGCTACACCTTC. The encoded protein is CASSPSGGYGYTF.